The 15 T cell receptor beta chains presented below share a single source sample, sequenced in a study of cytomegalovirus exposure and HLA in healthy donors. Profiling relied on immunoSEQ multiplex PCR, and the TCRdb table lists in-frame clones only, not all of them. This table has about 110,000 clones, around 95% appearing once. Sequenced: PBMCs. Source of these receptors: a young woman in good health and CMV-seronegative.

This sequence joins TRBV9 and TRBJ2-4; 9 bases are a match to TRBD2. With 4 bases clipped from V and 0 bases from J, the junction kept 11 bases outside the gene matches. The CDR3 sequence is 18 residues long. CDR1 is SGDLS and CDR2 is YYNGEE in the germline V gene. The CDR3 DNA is TGTGCCAGCAGCCCCGCCGAAGCGGGGGGTTTAGCCAAAAACATTCAGTACTTC. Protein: CASSPAEAGGLAKNIQYF.

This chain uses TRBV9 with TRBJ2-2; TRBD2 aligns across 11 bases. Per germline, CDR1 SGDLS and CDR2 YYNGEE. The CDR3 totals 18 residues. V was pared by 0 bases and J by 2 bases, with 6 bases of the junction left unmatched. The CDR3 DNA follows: TGTGCCAGCAGCGTAGCCTCGGGACTAGCGGCAAACACCGGGGAGCTGTTTTTT. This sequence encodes CASSVASGLAANTGELFF.

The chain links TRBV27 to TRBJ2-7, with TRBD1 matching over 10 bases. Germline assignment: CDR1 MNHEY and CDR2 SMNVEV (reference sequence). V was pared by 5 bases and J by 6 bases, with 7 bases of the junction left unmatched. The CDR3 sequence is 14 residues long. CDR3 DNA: TGTGCCAGCAGTCGCCGGGACAGGGGTGGCGAGCAGTACTTC. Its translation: CASSRRDRGGEQYF.

The CDR3 here is CASTSVTGKYEQYF. In nucleotides, the CDR3 is TGTGCCAGCACATCGGTGACAGGGAAGTACGAGCAGTACTTC. The V call is TRBV28, the J call TRBJ2-7; 7 nucleotides agree with TRBD1. The length of the CDR3 is 14 residues. Germline-derived CDR1 and CDR2 are MDHEN and SYDVKM. With V trimmed by 7 bases and J by 4 bases, 10 bases remained unmatched. The whole variable domain, remainder taken from reference TRBV28 and TRBJ2-7, is DVKVTQSSRYLVKRTGEKVFLECVQDMDHENMFWYRQDPGLGLRLIYFSYDVKMKEKGDIPEGYSVSREKKERFSLILESASTNQTSMYLCASTSVTGKYEQYFGPGTRLTVT.

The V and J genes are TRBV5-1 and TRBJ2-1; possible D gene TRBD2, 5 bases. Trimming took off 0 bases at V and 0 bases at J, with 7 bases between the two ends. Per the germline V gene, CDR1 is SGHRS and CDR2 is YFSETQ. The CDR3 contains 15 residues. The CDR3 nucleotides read TGCGCCAGCAGCTTGGAACTAGACTCCTACAATGAGCAGTTCTTC. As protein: CASSLELDSYNEQFF.

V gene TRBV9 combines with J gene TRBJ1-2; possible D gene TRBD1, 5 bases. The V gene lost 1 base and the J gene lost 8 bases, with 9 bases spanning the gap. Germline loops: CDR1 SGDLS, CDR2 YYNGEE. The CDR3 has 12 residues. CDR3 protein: CASSVPGIGYTF. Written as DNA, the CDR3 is TGTGCCAGCAGCGTACCAGGGATCGGCTACACCTTC.

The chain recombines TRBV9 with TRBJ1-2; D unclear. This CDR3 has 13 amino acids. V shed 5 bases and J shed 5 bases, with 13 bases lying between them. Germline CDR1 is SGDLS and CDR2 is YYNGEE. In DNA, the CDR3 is TGTGCCAGCAGTCTAGAGGCTGATTATGGCTACACCTTC. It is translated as CASSLEADYGYTF.

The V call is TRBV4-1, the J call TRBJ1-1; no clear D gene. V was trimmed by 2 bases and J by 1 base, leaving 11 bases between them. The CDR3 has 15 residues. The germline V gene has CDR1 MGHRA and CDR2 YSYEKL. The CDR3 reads CASSQSSGGNTEAFF. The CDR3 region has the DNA TGCGCCAGCAGCCAATCATCGGGAGGGAACACTGAAGCTTTCTTT.

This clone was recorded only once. The CDR3 DNA reads as TGCGCCAGCAGTATTACAGTAAACACCGGGGAGCTGTTTTTT. Translated: CASSITVNTGELFF. V usage is TRBV5-1 and J usage is TRBJ2-2; D remains ambiguous. This CDR3 has 14 amino acids. V dropped 5 bases and J dropped 2 bases, with 10 bases sitting between them. Germline lookup yields CDR1 SGHRS and CDR2 YFSETQ.

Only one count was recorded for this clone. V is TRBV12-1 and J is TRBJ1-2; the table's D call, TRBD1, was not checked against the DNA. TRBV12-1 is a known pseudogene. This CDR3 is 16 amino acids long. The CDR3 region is CASSFGLRGTASGYTF. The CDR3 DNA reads TGTGCCAGCAGCTTTGGGCTCAGGGGAACGGCATCTGGCTACACCTTC.

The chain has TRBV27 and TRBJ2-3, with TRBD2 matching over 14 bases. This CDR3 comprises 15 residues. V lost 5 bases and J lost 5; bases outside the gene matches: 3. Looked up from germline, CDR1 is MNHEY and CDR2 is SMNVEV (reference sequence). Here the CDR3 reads CASSLGLAGVDTQYF. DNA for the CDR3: TGTGCCAGCAGTCTGGGACTAGCGGGGGTAGATACGCAGTATTTT.

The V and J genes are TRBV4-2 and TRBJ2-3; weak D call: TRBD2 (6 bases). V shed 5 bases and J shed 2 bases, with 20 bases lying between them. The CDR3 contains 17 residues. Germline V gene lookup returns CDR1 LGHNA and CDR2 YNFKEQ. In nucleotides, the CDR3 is TGTGCCAGCAGCTCGACCCCCTCAGCGGGCTTCACAGATACGCAGTATTTT. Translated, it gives CASSSTPSAGFTDTQYF.

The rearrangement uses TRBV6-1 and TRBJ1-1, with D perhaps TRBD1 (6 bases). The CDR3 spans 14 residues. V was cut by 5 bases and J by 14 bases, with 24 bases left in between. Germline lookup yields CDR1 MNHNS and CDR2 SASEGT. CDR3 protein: CASSPVSQTGLPFF. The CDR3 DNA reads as TGTGCCAGCAGTCCCGTTTCCCAAACAGGGCTCCCGTTCTTT.

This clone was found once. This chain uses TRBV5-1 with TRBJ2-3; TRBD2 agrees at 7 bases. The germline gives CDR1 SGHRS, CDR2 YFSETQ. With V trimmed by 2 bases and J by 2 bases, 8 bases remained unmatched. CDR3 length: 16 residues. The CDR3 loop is CASSFPRRGDTDTQYF. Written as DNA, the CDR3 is TGCGCCAGCAGCTTTCCCCGACGGGGGGACACAGATACGCAGTATTTT.

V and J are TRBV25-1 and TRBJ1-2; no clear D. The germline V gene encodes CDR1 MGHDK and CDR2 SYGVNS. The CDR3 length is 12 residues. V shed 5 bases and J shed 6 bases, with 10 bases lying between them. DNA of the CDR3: TGTGCCAGCAGTTGGGCCTATGATGGCTACACCTTC. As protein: CASSWAYDGYTF.